This entry describes one TCR beta chain. Its antigen remains unidentified. TCRdb used MiXCR to reprocess the reads, holding one entry per CDR3 protein. The data contain about 260,000 distinct CDR3 sequences, 12% to 15% of them singletons. These data are taken from a study of T cell repertoires in cytomegalovirus infection. The wider study: Indicated by public TCR beta signatures were CMV infection and matching HLA type. The study's findings and limits: Adding up the frequency of public TCR beta families identified people who carried CMV plus the relevant HLA. In two of eight donors, the top clonotype was HLA-C-restricted CMV-specific.

CDR3 length: 18 amino acids. Trimming pared 0 bases from V and 6 bases from J, leaving 21 bases between. The germline V gene encodes CDR1 KGHSH and CDR2 LQKENI. This rearrangement joins TRBV18 to TRBJ2-1; a weak D match, TRBD2 (5 bases). This clonotype was obtained from a human donor in good health (CMV status not recorded). Some clones in this sample may be carry-over from other donors' samples. The sequencing input was PBMCs. The DNA for the CDR3 is TGTGCCAGCTCACCACCTAGCGCCTCGATACGTTCTTCCAATGAGCAGTTCTTC. Translation gives CASSPPSASIRSSNEQFF.